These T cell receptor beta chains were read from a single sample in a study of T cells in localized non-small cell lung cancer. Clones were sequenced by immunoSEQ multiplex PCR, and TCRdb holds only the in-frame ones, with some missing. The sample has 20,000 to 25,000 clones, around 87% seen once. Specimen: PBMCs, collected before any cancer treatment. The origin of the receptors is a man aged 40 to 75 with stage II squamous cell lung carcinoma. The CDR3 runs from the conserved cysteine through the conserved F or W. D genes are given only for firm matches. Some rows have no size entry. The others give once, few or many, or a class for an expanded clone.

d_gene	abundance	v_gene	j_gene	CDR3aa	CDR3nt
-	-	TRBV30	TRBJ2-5	CAWSPQEETQYF	TGTGCCTGGAGTCCACAGGAGGAGACCCAGTACTTC
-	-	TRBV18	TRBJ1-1	CASTTMNTEAFF	TGTGCCAGCACGACGATGAACACTGAAGCTTTCTTT
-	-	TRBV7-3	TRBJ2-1	CASSLTPGRSYNEQFF	TGTGCCAGCAGCTTAACCCCGGGGAGATCCTACAATGAGCAGTTCTTC
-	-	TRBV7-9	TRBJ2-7	CASSAFRGAYEQYF	TGTGCCAGCAGCGCCTTCAGGGGTGCCTACGAGCAGTACTTC
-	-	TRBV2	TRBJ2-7	CASNRNRESSYEQYF	TGTGCCAGCAATAGAAACAGGGAGAGCTCCTACGAGCAGTACTTC
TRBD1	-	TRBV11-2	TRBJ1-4	CASSLDPTRTGTNEKLFF	TGTGCCAGCAGCTTAGACCCAACCCGGACAGGGACTAATGAAAAACTGTTTTTT
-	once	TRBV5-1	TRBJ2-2	CASSSGEAGELFF	TGCGCCAGCAGCTCCGGGGAGGCCGGGGAGCTGTTTTTT
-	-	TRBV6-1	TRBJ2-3	CASSAGPAVTDTQYF	TGTGCCAGCAGTGCGGGACCCGCCGTCACAGATACGCAGTATTTT
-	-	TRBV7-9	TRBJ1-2	CASSLDRGYTF	TGTGCCAGCAGCTTAGACAGGGGCTACACCTTC
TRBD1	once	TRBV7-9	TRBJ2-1	CASSLETGTAHNEQFF	TGTGCCAGCAGCTTAGAGACCGGGACAGCTCACAATGAGCAGTTCTTC
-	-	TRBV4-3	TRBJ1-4	CASSQGLGEVRLTGEKLFF	TGCGCCAGCAGCCAAGGCCTGGGGGAGGTCCGATTGACGGGGGAAAAACTGTTTTTT
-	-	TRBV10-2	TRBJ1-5	CASSIQGNSNQPQHF	TGCGCCAGCAGTATTCAGGGTAATAGCAATCAGCCCCAGCATTTT
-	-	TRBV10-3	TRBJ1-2	CAISESSRGNYGYTF	TGTGCCATCAGTGAGTCTTCCAGGGGAAACTATGGCTACACCTTC
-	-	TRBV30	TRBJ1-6	CAWSVPGSYSPLHF	TGTGCCTGGAGTGTACCTGGTTCTTATTCACCCCTCCACTTT
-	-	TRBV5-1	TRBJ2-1	CASSRLGNEQFF	TGCGCCAGCAGCCGGTTGGGCAATGAGCAGTTCTTC
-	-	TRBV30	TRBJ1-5	CAWSVRGQPQHF	TGTGCCTGGAGTGTACGTGGGCAGCCCCAGCATTTT
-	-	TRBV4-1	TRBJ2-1	CASSRGDLSYNEQFF	TGCGCCAGCAGCCGGGGGGACCTCTCCTACAATGAGCAGTTCTTC
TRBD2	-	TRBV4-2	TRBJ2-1	CASSQDGLAGDEQFF	TGTGCCAGCAGCCAAGATGGTTTAGCGGGAGATGAGCAGTTCTTC
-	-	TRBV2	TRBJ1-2	CASSEAQVNYGYTF	TGTGCCAGCAGTGAAGCCCAGGTTAACTATGGCTACACCTTC
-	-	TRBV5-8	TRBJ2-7	CASSLLGGYYEQYF	TGTGCCAGCAGCTTGCTTGGGGGGTACTACGAGCAGTACTTC
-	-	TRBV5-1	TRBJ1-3	CASSPTGISGNTIYF	TGCGCCAGCAGCCCCACAGGGATCTCTGGAAACACCATATATTTT
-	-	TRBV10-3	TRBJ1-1	CAISGGDTEAFF	TGTGCCATCAGTGGAGGGGACACTGAAGCTTTCTTT